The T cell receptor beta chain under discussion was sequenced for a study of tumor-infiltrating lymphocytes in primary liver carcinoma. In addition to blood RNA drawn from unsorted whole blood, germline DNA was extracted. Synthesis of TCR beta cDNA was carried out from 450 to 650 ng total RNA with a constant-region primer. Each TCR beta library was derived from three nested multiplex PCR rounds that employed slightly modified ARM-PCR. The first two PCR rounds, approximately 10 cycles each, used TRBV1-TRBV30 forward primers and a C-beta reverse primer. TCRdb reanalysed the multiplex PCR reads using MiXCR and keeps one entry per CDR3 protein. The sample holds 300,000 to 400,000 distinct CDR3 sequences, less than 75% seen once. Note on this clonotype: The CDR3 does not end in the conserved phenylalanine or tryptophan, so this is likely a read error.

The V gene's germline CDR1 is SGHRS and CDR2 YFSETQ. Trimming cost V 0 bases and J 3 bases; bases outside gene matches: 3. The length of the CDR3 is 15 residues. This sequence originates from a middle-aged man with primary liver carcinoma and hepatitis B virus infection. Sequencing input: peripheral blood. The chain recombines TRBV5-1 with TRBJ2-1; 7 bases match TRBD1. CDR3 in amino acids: CASSLGQGLYNEQFY. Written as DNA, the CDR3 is TGCGCCAGCAGCTTGGGACAGGGTCTCTACAATGAGCAGTTCTAC.